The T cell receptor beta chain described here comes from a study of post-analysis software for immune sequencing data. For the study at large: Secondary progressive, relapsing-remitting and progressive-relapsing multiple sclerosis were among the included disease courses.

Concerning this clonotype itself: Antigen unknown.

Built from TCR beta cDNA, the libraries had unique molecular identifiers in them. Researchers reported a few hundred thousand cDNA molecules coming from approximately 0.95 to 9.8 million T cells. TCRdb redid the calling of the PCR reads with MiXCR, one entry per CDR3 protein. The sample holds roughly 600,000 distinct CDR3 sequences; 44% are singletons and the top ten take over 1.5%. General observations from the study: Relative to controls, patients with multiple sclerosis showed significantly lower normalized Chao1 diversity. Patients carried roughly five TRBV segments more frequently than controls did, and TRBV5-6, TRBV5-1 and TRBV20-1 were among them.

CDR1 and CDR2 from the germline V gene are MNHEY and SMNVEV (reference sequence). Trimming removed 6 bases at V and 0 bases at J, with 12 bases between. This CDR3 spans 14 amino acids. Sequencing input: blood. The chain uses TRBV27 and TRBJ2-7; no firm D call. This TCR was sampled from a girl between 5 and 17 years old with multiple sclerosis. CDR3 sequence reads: CASSSTASSYEQYF. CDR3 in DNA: TGTGCCAGCAGCTCGACGGCGAGCTCCTACGAGCAGTACTTC.